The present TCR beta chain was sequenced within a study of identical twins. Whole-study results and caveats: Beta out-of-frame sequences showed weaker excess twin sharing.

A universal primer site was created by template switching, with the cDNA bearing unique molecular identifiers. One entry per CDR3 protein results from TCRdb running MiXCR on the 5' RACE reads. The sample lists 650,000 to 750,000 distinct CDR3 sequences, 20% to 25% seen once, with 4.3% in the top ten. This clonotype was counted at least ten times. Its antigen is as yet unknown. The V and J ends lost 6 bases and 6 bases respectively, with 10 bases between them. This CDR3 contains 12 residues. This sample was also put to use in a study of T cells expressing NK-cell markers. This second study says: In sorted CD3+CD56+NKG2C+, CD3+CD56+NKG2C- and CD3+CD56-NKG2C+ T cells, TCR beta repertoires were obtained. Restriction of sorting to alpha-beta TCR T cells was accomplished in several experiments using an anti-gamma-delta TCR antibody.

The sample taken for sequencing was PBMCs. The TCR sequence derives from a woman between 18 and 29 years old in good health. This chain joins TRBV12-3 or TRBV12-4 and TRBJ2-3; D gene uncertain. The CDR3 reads CASSPLRDTQYF. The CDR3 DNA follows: TGTGCCAGCAGCCCTCTTCGCGATACGCAGTATTTT.